This note documents a single T cell receptor (beta chain) sequence. This entry belongs to a study of blood T cell repertoires in COVID-19. This CDR3 is 15 amino acids long. Germline CDR1 and CDR2: SGHKS and YYEKEE (reference sequence). The J segment lost 2 bases and the V segment lost 0 bases, leaving 5 bases of the junction unmatched. Profiled with immunoSEQ multiplex PCR; TCRdb holds only in-frame clones, not every one. This table has more than 95,000 clones, about 80% appearing once. This chain links TRBV5-5 with TRBJ2-7, with TRBD1 identical over 7 bases. This receptor was obtained from a man aged 65 to 85 with active or convalescent COVID-19. Material: peripheral blood. The CDR3 DNA sequence: TGTGCCAGCAGCTTGGCTGGGACAGCAACCTACGAGCAGTACTTC. Its translation is CASSLAGTATYEQYF. Using reference TRBV5-5 and TRBJ2-7 for the parts outside the CDR3, the full variable domain is DAGVTQSPTHLIKTRGQQVTLRCSPISGHKSVSWYQQVLGQGPQFIFQYYEKEERGRGNFPDRFSARQFPNYSSELNVNALLLGDSALYLCASSLAGTATYEQYFGPGTRLTVT.